This entry concerns a single TCR beta chain. Self-reported history from a screening survey and questionnaire set each donor's cohort. Those designated as exposed participants met a COVID-19 case within 2 weeks before study entry. This entry comes from a study of blood T cell repertoires in COVID-19. Study-level background: PBMCs, B-cell-depleted T cells, or T cells provided the cDNA or gDNA that made up the material.

Trimming cost V 7 bases and J 5 bases; bases outside gene matches: 7. Germline V gene lookup returns CDR1 SGHAT and CDR2 FQNNGV. The CDR3 extends over 14 amino acids. The method was immunoSEQ multiplex PCR; TCRdb's version includes in-frame clones alone and lacks a portion of them. The data show a few hundred thousand clones, around 88% seen once. Sequencing used PBMCs or T cells enriched from blood (not recorded which). This rearrangement joins TRBV11-2 to TRBJ2-1; TRBD2 matches 8 bases. The source is a woman in her 30s who had been exposed to COVID-19. The CDR3 coding sequence is TGTGCCAGCACCATCCGGGGGGGCGACAATGAGCAGTTCTTC. This sequence encodes CASTIRGGDNEQFF.